This T cell receptor beta chain comes out of a study of blood T cells in healthy people across ages. A second about 7 to 12 cycle PCR used barcoded and J-beta primers. Every cDNA was tagged by a template-switch adaptor with 12 random nucleotides. TCRdb reprocessed the 5' RACE reads with MiXCR, giving one entry per CDR3 protein. Among 600,000 to 800,000 distinct CDR3 sequences listed, roughly 21% were seen once. The CDR3 length is 15 residues. Germline V gene data show CDR1 as DFQATT and CDR2 as SNEGSKA (reference sequence). Study findings and constraints: Donors of long life had a larger count of naive CD4+ cells and greater diversity than aged donors. A roughly linear fall in TCR beta diversity per million T cells was seen with increasing age.

A note on this clonotype: Its antigen is as yet unknown.

The clonotype was recovered from a man between 65 and 85 years old in good health. Sequenced: blood. V is TRBV20-1 and J is TRBJ2-5; tentative D call: TRBD2 (6 bases). TRBJ2-7 explains the end of the DNA better; the J call may be wrong. The chain's CDR3 is CSARDLSAGSYEQYF. The CDR3 coding sequence is TGCAGTGCTAGAGATCTGTCAGCGGGTAGCTACGAGCAGTACTTC.